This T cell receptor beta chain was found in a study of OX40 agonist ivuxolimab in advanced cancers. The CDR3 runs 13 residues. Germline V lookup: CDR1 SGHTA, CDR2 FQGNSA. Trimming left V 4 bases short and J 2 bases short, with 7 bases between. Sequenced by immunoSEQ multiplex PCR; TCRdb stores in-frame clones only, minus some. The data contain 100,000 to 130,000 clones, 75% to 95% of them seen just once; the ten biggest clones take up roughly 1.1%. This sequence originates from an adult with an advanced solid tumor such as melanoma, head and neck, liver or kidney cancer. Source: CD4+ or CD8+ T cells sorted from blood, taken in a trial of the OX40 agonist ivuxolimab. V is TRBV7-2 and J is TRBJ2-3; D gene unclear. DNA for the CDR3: TGTGCCAGCAGCTCCGGATACACAGATACGCAGTATTTT. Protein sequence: CASSSGYTDTQYF.